This T cell receptor beta chain was observed in a study of T cell responses to AZD1222 COVID-19 vaccine. Study-level information: Pooled samples include second doses given at about 4 or 12 weeks.

General study results and limits: Repertoire sampling was restricted to post-peak T cell response timepoints.

Germline V CDR1 and CDR2: LNHDA, SQIVND (reference sequence). The CDR3 is 12 amino acids. With 6 bases removed from V and 4 bases from J, the gap between germline ends came to 10 bases. Regarding this clone: Its antigen is still unknown.

Libraries were prepared by immunoSEQ multiplex PCR; TCRdb keeps only in-frame clonotypes and omits some of them. The sample consists of about 140,000 clones, under 95% of them appearing once. This receptor was taken from an adult in good health. V and J are TRBV19 and TRBJ2-7; a weak D match, TRBD1 (6 bases). The sample consisted of peripheral blood, taken on day 0 of AZD1222 vaccination. The CDR3 here is CASRNRAYEQYF. The CDR3 DNA reads as TGTGCCAGTAGAAACAGGGCGTACGAGCAGTACTTC.